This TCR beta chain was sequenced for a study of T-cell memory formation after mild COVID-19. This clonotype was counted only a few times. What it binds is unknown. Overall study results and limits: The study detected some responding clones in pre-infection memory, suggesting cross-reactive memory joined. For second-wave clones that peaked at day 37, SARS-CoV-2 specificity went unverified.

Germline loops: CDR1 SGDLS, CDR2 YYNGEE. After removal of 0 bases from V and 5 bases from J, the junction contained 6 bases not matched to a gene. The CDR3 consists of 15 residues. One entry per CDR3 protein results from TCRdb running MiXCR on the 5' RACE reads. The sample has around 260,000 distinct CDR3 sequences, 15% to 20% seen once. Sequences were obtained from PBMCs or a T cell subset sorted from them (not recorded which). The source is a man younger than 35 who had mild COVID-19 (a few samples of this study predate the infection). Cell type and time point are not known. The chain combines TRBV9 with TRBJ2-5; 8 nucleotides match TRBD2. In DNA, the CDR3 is TGTGCCAGCAGCGTAGAATCAGCGGGGGTTGAGACCCAGTACTTC. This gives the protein CASSVESAGVETQYF.